This T cell receptor beta chain was identified during a study of T cells in localized non-small cell lung cancer. TCRdb keeps only in-frame clones here, not all; method: immunoSEQ multiplex PCR. The sample consists of about 2,500 clones, 25% to 30% of them appearing once. Source: normal lung tissue next to the tumor, taken before any cancer treatment. This receptor was taken from a man aged 40 to 75 with stage II squamous cell lung carcinoma.

The CDR3 coding sequence is TGCGCCAGCAGCTCACTAGCGGCCAGAGATTCCAATGAGCAGTTCTTC. This sequence encodes CASSSLAARDSNEQFF. This sequence joins TRBV5-1 and TRBJ2-1, with 8 nucleotides matching TRBD2. Germline-derived CDR1 and CDR2 are SGHRS and YFSETQ. Unmatched junction bases numbered 11, after V lost 3 bases and J lost 6 bases. The CDR3 has 16 residues.